One and the same sample provided the 23 T cell receptor beta chains below, sequenced in a study of beta chain features in type 1 diabetes. Findings of the study overall: Among patients with Type 1 diabetes, TCRB CDR3s were moderately but significantly shorter in every one of the four CD4+ subsets.

These receptors have no identified antigens. Sequencing targeted expressed TCRB transcripts, as all isolated RNA had been reverse transcribed. Data came from immunoSEQ multiplex PCR; TCRdb stores just in-frame clones and leaves some out. The data contain about 250,000 clones, roughly a tenth of them singletons. The sequenced sample was naive CD4+ T cells from blood. The receptors stem from a man between 25 and 39 years old with type 1 diabetes.

Only a few counts were recorded for this clone. The chain combines TRBV30 with TRBJ2-7, with 9 bases identical to TRBD1. The CDR3 has 14 amino acids. The V segment lost 0 bases and the J segment 7 bases; nucleotides outside the gene matches: 7. Per germline, CDR1 GTSNPN and CDR2 SVGIG (reference sequence). CDR3 loop: CAWSVSQGAREQYF. CDR3 coding DNA: TGTGCCTGGAGTGTATCACAGGGGGCGAGAGAGCAGTACTTC. Using reference TRBV30 and TRBJ2-7 for the parts outside the CDR3, the full variable domain is SQTIHQWPATLVQPVGSPLSLECTVEGTSNPNLYWYRQAAGRGLQLLFYSVGIGQISSEVPQNLSASRPQDRQFILSSKKLLLSDSGFYLCAWSVSQGAREQYFGPGTRLTVT.

The genes are TRBV6-5 and TRBJ2-5; possible D gene TRBD2, 7 bases. The V gene lost 7 bases and the J gene lost 5 bases, with 14 bases spanning the gap. Germline-derived CDR1 and CDR2 are MNHEY and SVGAGI. The CDR3 runs 13 residues. CDR3 protein: CASKVGGLETQYF. CDR3 DNA sequence: TGTGCCAGCAAGGTGGGGGGGCTGGAGACCCAGTACTTC.

The chain joins TRBV11-2 to TRBJ1-5; TRBD1 might be the D (6 bases). This CDR3 is built from 16 residues. Trimming shortened V by 5 bases and J by 3 bases, and 17 bases separated the two germline ends. CDR1 SGHAT and CDR2 FQNNGV come from the germline V gene. DNA of the CDR3: TGTGCCAGCAGCCAGGGTCTGAGGGGGTACAATCAGCCCCAGCATTTT. Protein sequence: CASSQGLRGYNQPQHF. The full variable domain, rest sourced from reference TRBV11-2 and TRBJ1-5, is EAGVAQSPRYKIIEKRQSVAFWCNPISGHATLYWYQQILGQGPKLLIQFQNNGVVDDSQLPKDRFSAERLKGVDSTLKIQPAKLEDSAVYLCASSQGLRGYNQPQHFGDGTRLSIL.

J is TRBJ2-1 and V is TRBV6-5; TRBD2 matches 8 bases. There are 15 residues in the CDR3. With V trimmed by 2 bases and J by 2 bases, 2 bases remained unmatched. The germline V gene encodes CDR1 MNHEY and CDR2 SVGAGI. The DNA of the CDR3 is TGTGCCAGCAGTTACGGTAGCGGGGCCTACAATGAGCAGTTCTTC. Translating gives CASSYGSGAYNEQFF.

The chain carries TRBV4-2 and TRBJ2-3; a possible D gene is TRBD2 (6 bases). Trimming stripped 0 bases from V and 6 bases from J, with 19 bases between. Looked up from germline, CDR1 is LGHNA and CDR2 is YNFKEQ. CDR3 length equals 17 residues. The DNA of the CDR3 is TGTGCCAGCAGCCAAGATGAGTGGACTACTTCACAGGATACGCAGTATTTT. Translation: CASSQDEWTTSQDTQYF.

This clone was found a few times. The sample has other DNA sequences that encode this CDR3 too. The gene calls are TRBV2 and TRBJ1-1; TRBD1 is a possible D gene (6 bases). The CDR3 covers 13 residues. Trimming left V 4 bases short and J 1 base short, with 7 bases between. Germline V gene sequence: CDR1 SNHLY, CDR2 FYNNEI. CDR3 in DNA: TGTGCCAGCAGTGCGGACAGGAACACTGAAGCTTTCTTT. The encoded protein is CASSADRNTEAFF.

This clone was detected only a few times. This chain uses TRBV16 with TRBJ1-2; no clear D gene. CDR3 length: 15 amino acids. V lost 0 bases and J 5 bases, leaving 13 bases between the germline ends. Per germline, CDR1 KGHSY and CDR2 FQNENV. This CDR3 reads CASSQSTGIGYGYTF. CDR3 DNA sequence: TGTGCCAGCAGCCAATCAACGGGTATTGGATATGGCTACACCTTC.

The chain couples TRBV4-3 to TRBJ2-1, with a possible D match to TRBD2 (6 bases). Germline CDR1 LGHNA, CDR2 YSLEER. V shed 4 bases and J shed 2 bases, with 12 bases lying between them. This CDR3 region has 15 residues. The CDR3 is CASSLGGGTYNEQFF. CDR3 DNA: TGCGCCAGCAGCCTTGGTGGGGGGACCTACAATGAGCAGTTCTTC.

The chain joins TRBV7-6 to TRBJ2-7; 8 nucleotides agree with TRBD1. Germline trimming cut 4 bases from V and 6 bases from J; bases unmatched to any gene: 14. Germline assignment: CDR1 SGHVS and CDR2 FNYEAQ. The CDR3 totals 16 residues. CDR3 in DNA: TGTGCCAGCAGCTCCTTGGGGGGACAGGCCGGTTCCGAGCAGTACTTC. Translating gives CASSSLGGQAGSEQYF.

This clone was observed a handful of times. V is TRBV18 and J is TRBJ2-7, with TRBD1 matching 8 bases. The CDR3 extends over 15 amino acids. After removal of 6 bases from V and 3 bases from J, the junction contained 10 bases not matched to a gene. The germline CDR1 and CDR2 sequences are KGHSH and LQKENI. The CDR3 sequence: CASSPSGQGYYEQYF. CDR3 nucleotides: TGTGCCAGCTCGCCTAGTGGACAGGGTTACTACGAGCAGTACTTC.

The genes are TRBV28 and TRBJ1-5, with a possible D match to TRBD1 (5 bases). In germline, CDR1 is MDHEN, CDR2 SYDVKM. V lost 10 bases and J lost 1, with 14 bases in between. CDR3 length equals 14 residues. Written as DNA, the CDR3 is TGTGCCACCAGGTCGGGGGGGAGCAATCAGCCCCAGCATTTT. Translated: CATRSGGSNQPQHF.

This clone was observed a few times. The V call is TRBV18, the J call TRBJ2-1; perhaps TRBD1 as D (5 bases). Germline V gene lookup returns CDR1 KGHSH and CDR2 LQKENI. V was shortened by 4 bases and J by 8 bases, with 9 bases between the two germline ends. The CDR3 spans 12 residues. CDR3 nucleotide sequence: TGTGCCAGCTCACTGCAGGGCTATGAGCAGTTCTTC. Translated, it gives CASSLQGYEQFF.

This clone turned up a few times. The chain couples TRBV19 to TRBJ2-2; 7 nucleotides agree with TRBD2. The CDR3 is made up of 14 amino acids. V lost 5 bases to trimming and J lost 8 bases; unmatched junction nucleotides: 8. Germline CDR1 and CDR2: LNHDA and SQIVND (reference sequence). As DNA, the CDR3 is TGTGCCAGTAGTCCACTCACGGGGGGTGGGGAGCTGTTTTTT. This codes for CASSPLTGGGELFF.

As concerns this clone: The same CDR3 also results from other DNA sequences found in this sample. V is TRBV2 and J is TRBJ1-1; D might be TRBD1 (5 bases). The CDR3 extends over 13 amino acids. V lost 1 base to trimming and J lost 3 bases, with 6 bases between them. Germline CDR1 reads SNHLY; CDR2 reads FYNNEI. CDR3 DNA: TGTGCCAGCAGTGAAGGGGGGGACACTGAAGCTTTCTTT. The encoded protein is CASSEGGDTEAFF.

In DNA form, the CDR3 reads TGTGCCAGCAGTTATTCGGGACAGGGGGTTTCCTACGAGCAGTACTTC. Encoded protein: CASSYSGQGVSYEQYF. The chain links TRBV6-5 to TRBJ2-7, with 11 bases aligning to TRBD1. Germline assignment: CDR1 MNHEY and CDR2 SVGAGI. V was clipped by 3 bases and J by 1 base; unmatched bases: 5. The CDR3 spans 16 residues.

The chain employs TRBV5-8 and TRBJ2-1; 7 bases are a match to TRBD2. In germline, CDR1 is SGHTS, CDR2 YDEGEE. J was trimmed by 11 bases and V by 4 bases; bases with no gene match: 9. The CDR3 totals 13 residues. In DNA form, the CDR3 reads TGTGCCAGCAGCCCTTTCATGGGGGGGAAGCAGTTCTTC. Encoded protein: CASSPFMGGKQFF.

This chain uses TRBV7-2 with TRBJ2-5, with no clear D. CDR3 length: 11 residues. Germline lookup yields CDR1 SGHTA and CDR2 FQGNSA. V dropped 4 bases and J dropped 3 bases, with 3 bases sitting between them. CDR3 DNA sequence: TGTGCCAGCAGCTCAAAAGAGACCCAGTACTTC. Encoded protein: CASSSKETQYF.

This clone has only a few counts. This chain uses TRBV28 with TRBJ1-2; no reliable D call. The germline CDR1 and CDR2 sequences are MDHEN and SYDVKM. CDR3 size: 12 residues. The V gene lost 3 bases and the J gene lost 4 bases, with 6 bases spanning the gap. The CDR3 DNA reads TGTGCCAGCAGTTTGGGCGTCTATGGCTACACCTTC. This translates into CASSLGVYGYTF.

This clone was observed a few times. The genes are TRBV4-2 and TRBJ1-6; no clear D gene. Germline V gene data show CDR1 as LGHNA and CDR2 as YNFKEQ. The CDR3 contains 13 residues. The V gene lost 5 bases and the J gene lost 7 bases, with 9 bases spanning the gap. The CDR3: CASSDRENSPLHF. CDR3 DNA: TGTGCCAGCAGCGACCGGGAAAATTCACCCCTCCACTTT.

This chain joins TRBV19 and TRBJ2-5, with D possibly being TRBD2 (5 bases). Per the germline V gene, CDR1 is LNHDA and CDR2 is SQIVND (reference sequence). V shed 1 base and J shed 4 bases, with 16 bases lying between them. The CDR3 consists of 16 residues. The CDR3 is CASSIGQTRRRETQYF. The CDR3 DNA is TGTGCCAGTAGTATAGGCCAAACTAGAAGGCGAGAGACCCAGTACTTC.

The gene calls are TRBV7-3 and TRBJ2-3, with a tentative D call TRBD2 (5 bases). The length of the CDR3 is 15 residues. V lost 1 base and J lost 7, with 15 bases in between. Per the germline V gene, CDR1 is SGHTA and CDR2 is FQGTGA. The CDR3 DNA sequence: TGTGCCAGCAGCTTAATGGGCTCAACTAGGAATACGCAGTATTTT. This sequence encodes CASSLMGSTRNTQYF.

This clone was counted between two and nine times. This rearrangement joins TRBV5-1 to TRBJ2-5; 9 nucleotides align to TRBD1. V lost 6 bases and J lost 0; bases outside the gene matches: 3. The germline V gene has CDR1 SGHRS and CDR2 YFSETQ. This CDR3 has 14 amino acids. The CDR3 loop is CASIRDRDQETQYF. In DNA form, the CDR3 reads TGCGCCAGCATCCGGGACAGGGACCAAGAGACCCAGTACTTC.

In this sample, this clone turned up a few times. This chain uses TRBV7-8 with TRBJ1-1; 8 bases agree with TRBD1. Germline loops: CDR1 SGHVS, CDR2 FQNEAQ. J was trimmed by 5 bases and V by 3 bases; bases with no gene match: 8. The CDR3 spans 15 residues. CDR3 nucleotides: TGTGCCAGCAGCTTCACCGGGACAGGCGGTACTGAAGCTTTCTTT. It codes for CASSFTGTGGTEAFF.